This T cell receptor beta chain originates from a study of tumor-infiltrating lymphocytes in primary liver carcinoma. Study-wide context: Per sample, productive TCRbeta reads numbered roughly 3.5 to 7.5 million, similar across tissue types.

Co-extracting RNA and DNA was done with roughly 17-34 mg of unsorted bulk tissue as input. All tumor samples contained more than 85% viable tumor cells. Worth noting for this clonotype: An end of the junction does not agree with germline; a read error may underlie this.

Constant-region priming of approximately 0.55 ug total RNA yielded TCR beta cDNA. Generation of the TCR beta libraries relied on three nested multiplex PCR rounds using slightly modified ARM-PCR. Rounds one and two of PCR, each of around 9 cycles, were primed with TRBV1-TRBV30 forward primers and a C-beta reverse primer. TCRdb used MiXCR to reprocess the multiplex PCR reads, holding one entry per CDR3 protein. The sample holds about 200,000 distinct CDR3 sequences; around four fifths are singletons and the top ten take 18%. The CDR3 is made up of 17 amino acids. CDR1 is SGHDN, CDR2 FVKESK, per germline.

Material: tumor tissue from primary liver carcinoma. The rearrangement links TRBV14 to TRBJ2-1; 10 nucleotides match TRBD2. The source is a man aged 40-49 years with primary liver carcinoma and hepatitis B virus infection. CDR3 protein: CANSQERVLAGEVKQFF. Here the CDR3 DNA reads TGTGCCAACAGCCAAGAAAGGGTCCTAGCGGGAGAGGTTAAGCAGTTCTTC. The full variable domain, rest sourced from reference TRBV14 and TRBJ2-1, is EAGVTQFPSHSVIEKGQTVTLRCDPISGHDNLYWYRRVMGKEIKFLLHFVKESKQDESGMPNNRFLAERTGGTYSTLKVQPAELEDSGVYFCANSQERVLAGEVKQFFGPGTRLTVL.